This TCR beta chain was obtained from a study of blood T cell repertoires in COVID-19. Sequencing was performed with immunoSEQ multiplex PCR; in TCRdb, only in-frame clones are kept and a portion is missing. The sample holds some 140,000 clones, roughly 84% seen once. Germline-derived CDR1 and CDR2 are MNHEY and SMNVEV (reference sequence). The CDR3 length is 13 residues. Deletions cut 3 bases from V and 6 bases from J, with 9 bases between. Sequencing used peripheral blood. The TCR sequence derives from a man aged 55 to 70 with COVID-19, enrolled during active disease. The chain carries TRBV27 and TRBJ1-5; unclear D gene. CDR3 nucleotides: TGTGCCAGCAGTTTGACATTCTTTCAGCCCCAGCATTTT. This sequence encodes CASSLTFFQPQHF.